This T cell receptor (beta chain) was recorded in a study of blood T cell repertoires in COVID-19. The wider study: The United States, Italy and Spain provided the acute and convalescent COVID-19 samples.

Per the original data handling: Estimates of nucleated cell counts were drawn from the amplification of reference gene primers. Sequenced by immunoSEQ multiplex PCR; TCRdb stores in-frame clones only, minus some. That table supplies the V and J calls and clone size; D and trimming were determined from the DNA. Here the sample spans tens of thousands of clones, around 86% being singletons. CDR3 size: 15 residues. V gave up 10 bases and J gave up 0 bases, with 16 bases separating them. Germline CDR1 is MDHEN and CDR2 is SYDVKM. The V call is TRBV28, the J call TRBJ2-1, with D perhaps matching TRBD1 (5 bases). The sequenced sample consisted of peripheral blood. This clonotype originated in a woman at least 80 years old with acute or convalescent COVID-19. The CDR3 is CATSSPDSSYNEQFF. CDR3 DNA: TGTGCCACCAGCAGCCCCGACAGCTCCTACAATGAGCAGTTCTTC.